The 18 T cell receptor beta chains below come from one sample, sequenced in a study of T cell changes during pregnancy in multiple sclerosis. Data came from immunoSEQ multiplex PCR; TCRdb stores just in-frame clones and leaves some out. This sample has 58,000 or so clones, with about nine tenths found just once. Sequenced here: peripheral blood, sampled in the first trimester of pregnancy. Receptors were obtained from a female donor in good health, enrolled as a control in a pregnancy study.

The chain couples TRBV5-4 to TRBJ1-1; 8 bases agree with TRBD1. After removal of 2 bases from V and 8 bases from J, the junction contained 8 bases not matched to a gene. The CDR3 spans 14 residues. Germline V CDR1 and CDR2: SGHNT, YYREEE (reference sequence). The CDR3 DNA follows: TGTGCCAGCAGCTTATTGGACAGGGCGCAGGAAGCTTTCTTT. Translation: CASSLLDRAQEAFF.

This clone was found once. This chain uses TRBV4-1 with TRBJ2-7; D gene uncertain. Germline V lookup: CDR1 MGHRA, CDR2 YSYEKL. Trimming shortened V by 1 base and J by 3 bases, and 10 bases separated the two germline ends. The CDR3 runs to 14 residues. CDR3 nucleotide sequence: TGCGCCAGCAGCCAAGTTGGGCCGAACTACGAGCAGTACTTC. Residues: CASSQVGPNYEQYF.

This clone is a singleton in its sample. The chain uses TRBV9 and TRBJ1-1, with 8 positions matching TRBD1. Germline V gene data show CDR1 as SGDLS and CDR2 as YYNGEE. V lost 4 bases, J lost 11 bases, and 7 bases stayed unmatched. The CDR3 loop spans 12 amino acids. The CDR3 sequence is CASSPRTGHAFF. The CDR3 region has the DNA TGTGCCAGCAGCCCCCGGACAGGGCACGCTTTCTTT.

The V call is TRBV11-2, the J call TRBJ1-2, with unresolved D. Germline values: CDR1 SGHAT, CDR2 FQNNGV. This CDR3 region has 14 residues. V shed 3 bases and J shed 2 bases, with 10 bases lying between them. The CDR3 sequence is CASSLDSTNYGYTF. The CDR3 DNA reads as TGTGCCAGCAGCTTGGATAGCACGAACTATGGCTACACCTTC.

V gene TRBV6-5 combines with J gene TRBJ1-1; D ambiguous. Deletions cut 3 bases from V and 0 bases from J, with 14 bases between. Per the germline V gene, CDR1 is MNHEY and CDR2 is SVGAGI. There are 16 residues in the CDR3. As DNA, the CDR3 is TGTGCCAGCAGTTATCCCAGGAGAGGGATGAACACTGAAGCTTTCTTT. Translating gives CASSYPRRGMNTEAFF.

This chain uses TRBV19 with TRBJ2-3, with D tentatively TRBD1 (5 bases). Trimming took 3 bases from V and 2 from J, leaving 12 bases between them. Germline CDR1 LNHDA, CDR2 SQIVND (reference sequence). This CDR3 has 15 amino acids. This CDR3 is CASSIDSTYTDTQYF. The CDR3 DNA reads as TGTGCCAGTAGTATCGACAGTACCTACACAGATACGCAGTATTTT.

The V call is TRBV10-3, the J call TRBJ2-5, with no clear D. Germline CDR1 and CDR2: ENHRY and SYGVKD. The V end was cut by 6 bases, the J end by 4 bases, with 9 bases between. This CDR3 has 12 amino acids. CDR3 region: CAISPTLETQYF. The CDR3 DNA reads TGTGCCATCAGCCCCACTCTAGAGACCCAGTACTTC.

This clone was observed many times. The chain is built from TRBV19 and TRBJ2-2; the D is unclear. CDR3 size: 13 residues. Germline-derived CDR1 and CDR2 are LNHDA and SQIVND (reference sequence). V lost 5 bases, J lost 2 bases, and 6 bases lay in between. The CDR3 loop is CASSSQNTGELFF. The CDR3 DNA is TGTGCCAGTAGTTCCCAAAACACCGGGGAGCTGTTTTTT.

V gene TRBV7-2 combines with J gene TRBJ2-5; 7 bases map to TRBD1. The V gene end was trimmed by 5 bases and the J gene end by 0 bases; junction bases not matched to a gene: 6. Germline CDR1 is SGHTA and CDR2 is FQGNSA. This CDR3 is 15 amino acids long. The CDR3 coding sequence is TGTGCCAGCAGCCCGGGACAGATATACCAAGAGACCCAGTACTTC. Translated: CASSPGQIYQETQYF.

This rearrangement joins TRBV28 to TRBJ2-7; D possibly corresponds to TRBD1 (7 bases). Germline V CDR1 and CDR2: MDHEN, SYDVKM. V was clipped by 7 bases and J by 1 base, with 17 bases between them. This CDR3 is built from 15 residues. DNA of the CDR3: TGTGCCAGCACTGGGACTCCGGGACAGTCCTACGAGCAGTACTTC. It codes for CASTGTPGQSYEQYF. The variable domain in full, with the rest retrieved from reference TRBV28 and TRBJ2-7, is DVKVTQSSRYLVKRTGEKVFLECVQDMDHENMFWYRQDPGLGLRLIYFSYDVKMKEKGDIPEGYSVSREKKERFSLILESASTNQTSMYLCASTGTPGQSYEQYFGPGTRLTVT.

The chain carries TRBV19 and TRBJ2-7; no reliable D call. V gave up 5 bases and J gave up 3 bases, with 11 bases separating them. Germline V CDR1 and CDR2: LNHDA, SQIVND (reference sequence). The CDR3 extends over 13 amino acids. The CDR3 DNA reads TGTGCCAGTAGTCCGACCAGACTCTACGAGCAGTACTTC. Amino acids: CASSPTRLYEQYF.

The CDR3 bases are TGTGCCAGTTGTAAAGTAAGCGGGAGCACTGAAGCTTTCTTT. Its translation: CASCKVSGSTEAFF. V is TRBV19 and J is TRBJ1-1; D gene unclear. Germline V CDR1 and CDR2: LNHDA, SQIVND (reference sequence). The CDR3 sequence is 14 residues long. V shed 8 bases and J shed 4 bases, with 17 bases lying between them.

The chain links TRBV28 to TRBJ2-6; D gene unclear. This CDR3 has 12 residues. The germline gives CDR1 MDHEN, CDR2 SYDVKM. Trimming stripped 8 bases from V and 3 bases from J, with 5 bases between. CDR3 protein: CASVNGANVLTF. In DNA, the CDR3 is TGTGCCAGCGTTAATGGGGCCAACGTCCTGACTTTC. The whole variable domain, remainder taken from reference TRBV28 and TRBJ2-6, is DVKVTQSSRYLVKRTGEKVFLECVQDMDHENMFWYRQDPGLGLRLIYFSYDVKMKEKGDIPEGYSVSREKKERFSLILESASTNQTSMYLCASVNGANVLTFGAGSRLTVL.

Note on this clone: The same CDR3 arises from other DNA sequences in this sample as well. The CDR3 loop is CASSAGTGAVNYGYTF. CDR3 nucleotide sequence: TGTGCCAGCAGCGCCGGGACAGGGGCGGTAAACTATGGCTACACCTTC. V gene TRBV2 combines with J gene TRBJ1-2, with 10 bases identical to TRBD1. The CDR3 is 16 residues long. Germline CDR1 SNHLY, CDR2 FYNNEI. Unmatched junction bases numbered 9, after V lost 6 bases and J lost 2 bases.

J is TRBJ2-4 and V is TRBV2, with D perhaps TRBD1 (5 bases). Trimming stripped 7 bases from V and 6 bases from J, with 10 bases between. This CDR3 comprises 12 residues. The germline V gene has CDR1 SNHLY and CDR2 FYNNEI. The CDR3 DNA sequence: TGTGCCAGCAAAGGGGAAGGAAACATTCAGTACTTC. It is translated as CASKGEGNIQYF.

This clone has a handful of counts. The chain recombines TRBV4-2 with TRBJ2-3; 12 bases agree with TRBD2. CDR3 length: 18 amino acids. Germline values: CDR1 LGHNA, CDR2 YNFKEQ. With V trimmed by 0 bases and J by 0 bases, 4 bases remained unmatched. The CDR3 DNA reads TGTGCCAGCAGCCAAGAAAGACTAGCGGGGGTTAGCACAGATACGCAGTATTTT. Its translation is CASSQERLAGVSTDTQYF.

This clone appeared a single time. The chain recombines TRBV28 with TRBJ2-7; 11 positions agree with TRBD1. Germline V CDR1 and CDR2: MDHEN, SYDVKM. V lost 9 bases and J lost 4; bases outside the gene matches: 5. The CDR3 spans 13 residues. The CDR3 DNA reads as TGTGCCAGTCAGGGACAGGGGGTGTACGAGCAGTACTTC. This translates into CASQGQGVYEQYF.

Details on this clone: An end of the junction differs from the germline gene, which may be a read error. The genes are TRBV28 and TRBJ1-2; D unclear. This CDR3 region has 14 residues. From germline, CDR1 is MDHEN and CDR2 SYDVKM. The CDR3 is CASSPSTGDYGYIF. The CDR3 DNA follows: TGTGCCAGCAGTCCATCGACCGGCGACTATGGCTACATCTTC.